The table lists the clone carrying this T cell receptor (beta chain) with a few counts. This sample was included in a study of immune heterogeneity within non-small cell lung tumors. Study information: Of all tumors, 4 turned out to be squamous cell carcinomas, more than eight were non-squamous carcinomas and 1 was not otherwise specified.

Germline V gene lookup returns CDR1 SGHAT and CDR2 FQNNGV. This CDR3 spans 18 amino acids. Trimming cost V 2 bases and J 0 bases; bases outside gene matches: 3. A multiplex PCR containing 32 V primers and 13 J primers was used to amplify TCR beta CDR3. TCRdb reprocessed the multiplex PCR reads via MiXCR and lists one record per CDR3 protein. This sample yields roughly 14,000 distinct CDR3 sequences, of which less than 35% are seen a single time; 5.2% belongs to the top ten. With approximately 0.6 ug used per sample, the template was genomic DNA from bulk tumor. Surgeons took several biopsies per primary tumor, spaced far apart, during surgery. Those enrolled were patients newly diagnosed with untreated non-small cell lung cancer and undergoing curative surgery.

The sample taken for sequencing was lung tumor tissue. This receptor was obtained from a man aged 35 to 55 with non-small cell lung cancer. This chain connects TRBV11-2 to TRBJ2-6, with 11 positions matching TRBD2. The CDR3 spells CASSLSTSGISGANVLTF. The CDR3 DNA sequence: TGTGCCAGCAGCTTATCGACTAGCGGGATCTCTGGGGCCAACGTCCTGACTTTC.